Here is one T cell receptor (beta chain) with its context. V shed 1 base and J shed 6 bases, with 15 bases lying between them. Per germline, CDR1 LNHDA and CDR2 SQIVND (reference sequence). This CDR3 spans 15 amino acids. Per the original data handling: Reference gene primer amplification in the assay estimated nucleated cell counts. Assay used: immunoSEQ multiplex PCR; TCRdb lists only in-frame clones, some missing. Clonal size and the V and J genes are those of that table, whereas D and trimming came from the DNA. Here the sample spans about 90,000 clones, roughly 92% being singletons. These data come from a study of blood T cell repertoires in COVID-19. Study information: There were acute and convalescent COVID-19 samples, and they came from the United States, Italy and Spain. T cells, B-cell-depleted T cells, or PBMCs provided the cDNA or gDNA that served as material.

Input material: peripheral blood. This rearrangement joins TRBV19 to TRBJ1-2; D may be TRBD1 (5 bases). This clonotype was obtained from a woman aged 55 to 70 with active COVID-19. The CDR3 region has the DNA TGTGCCAGTAGTATAGCGAGGCGGGGGGTCGATGGCTACACCTTC. Translated: CASSIARRGVDGYTF.